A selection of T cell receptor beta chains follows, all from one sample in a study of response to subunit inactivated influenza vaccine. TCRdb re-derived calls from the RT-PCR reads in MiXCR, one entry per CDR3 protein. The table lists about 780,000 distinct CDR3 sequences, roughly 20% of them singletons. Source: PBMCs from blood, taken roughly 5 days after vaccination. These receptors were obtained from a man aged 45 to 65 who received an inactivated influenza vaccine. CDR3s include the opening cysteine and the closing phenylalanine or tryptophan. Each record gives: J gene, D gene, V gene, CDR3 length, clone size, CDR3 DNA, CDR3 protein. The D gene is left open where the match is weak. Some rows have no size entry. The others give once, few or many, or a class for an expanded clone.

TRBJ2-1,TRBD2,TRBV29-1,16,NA,TGCAGCGTAACAGCGGGGCCGGGCCAAGCTTTCAATGAGCAGTTCTTC,CSVTAGPGQAFNEQFF
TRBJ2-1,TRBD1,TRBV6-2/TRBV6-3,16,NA,TGTGCCAGCAGGTCGGACAGGGAGAACTCCTACAATGAGCAGTTCTTC,CASRSDRENSYNEQFF
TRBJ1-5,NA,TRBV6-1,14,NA,TGTGCCAGCAGGTCGGACGGGACCAATCAGCCCCAGCATTTT,CASRSDGTNQPQHF
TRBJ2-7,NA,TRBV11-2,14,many,TGTGCCAGCAGCGCGTCAGGGGGGAACTACGAGCAGTACTTC,CASSASGGNYEQYF
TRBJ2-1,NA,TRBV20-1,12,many,TGCAGTGCTCGGACTACCAGTAATGAGCAGTTCTTC,CSARTTSNEQFF
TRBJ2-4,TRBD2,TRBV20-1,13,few,TGCAGTGCCAAGGATGGGGAGGGTCACATTCAGTACTTC,CSAKDGEGHIQYF
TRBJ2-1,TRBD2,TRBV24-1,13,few,TGTGCCACCCGGTTTGGCGGGAGTAATGAGCAGTTCTTC,CATRFGGSNEQFF
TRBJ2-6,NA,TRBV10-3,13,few,TGTGCCATCAGTGCCGGGGTTAGCTCCGTCCTGACTTTC,CAISAGVSSVLTF
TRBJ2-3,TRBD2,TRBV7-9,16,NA,TGTGCCAGCAGCTTATGGGGCGGGGGGGCCACAGATACGCAGTATTTT,CASSLWGGGATDTQYF
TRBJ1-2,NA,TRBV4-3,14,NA,TGCGCCAGCAGCCAAGATGCACAGGTGGGAGGCTACACCTTC,CASSQDAQVGGYTF
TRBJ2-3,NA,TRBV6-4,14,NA,TGTGCCAGCAGTGAGGACTTCAGCACAGATACGCAGTATTTT,CASSEDFSTDTQYF
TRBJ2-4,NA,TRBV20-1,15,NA,TGCAGTGCGCTGGGGCAGTCGAGCTCGGTCGGGATTCAGTACTTC,CSALGQSSSVGIQYF
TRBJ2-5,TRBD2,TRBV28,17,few,TGTGCCAGCAGTGCCTCAATGGGACTAGTAGGAGAAGAGACCCAGTACTTC,CASSASMGLVGEETQYF
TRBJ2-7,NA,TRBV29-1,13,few,TGCAGCGCTCAGACTAGGAACAACTACGAGCAGTACTTC,CSAQTRNNYEQYF
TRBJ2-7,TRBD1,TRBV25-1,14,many,TGTGCCAGCAGTGACAGGACAGGGTCCTACGAGCAGTACTTC,CASSDRTGSYEQYF
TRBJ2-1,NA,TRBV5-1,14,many,TGCGCCAGCAGCCTCCCAGCCTCCTACAATGAGCAGTTCTTC,CASSLPASYNEQFF
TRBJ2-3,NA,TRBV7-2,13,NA,TGTGCCAGCAGCCGGCTTCAACTCGATACGCAGTATTTT,CASSRLQLDTQYF
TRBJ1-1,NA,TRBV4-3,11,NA,TGCGCCAGCAGCCAGGGAGGGGGGGCTTTCTTT,CASSQGGGAFF
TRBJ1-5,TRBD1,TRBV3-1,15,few,TGTGCCAGCAGTCCCGCCTCAGGGGGAAATCAGCCCCAGCATTTT,CASSPASGGNQPQHF
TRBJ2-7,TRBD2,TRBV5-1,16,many,TGCGCCAGCAGCATAGGACTAGCGGGAGGCTACTACGAGCAGTACTTC,CASSIGLAGGYYEQYF
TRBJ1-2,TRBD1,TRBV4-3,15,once,TGCGCCAGCAGCCCCCAAACGACAGGGAACTATGGCTACACCTTC,CASSPQTTGNYGYTF